This T cell receptor beta chain derives from a study of blood T cell repertoires in COVID-19. This clone was detected once. Profiling relied on immunoSEQ multiplex PCR, and the TCRdb table lists in-frame clones only, not all of them. The data show approximately 240,000 clones, with around 90% seen just once and around 12% held by the top ten. The TCR sequence derives from a woman between 18 and 29 years old who had recovered from COVID-19. Specimen: peripheral blood.

The CDR3 sequence: CASRVPDRGAGNTIYF. The CDR3 DNA follows: TGTGCCAGTAGAGTTCCCGACAGGGGCGCTGGAAACACCATATATTTT. This chain links TRBV19 with TRBJ1-3, with 8 bases lining up with TRBD1. With V trimmed by 6 bases and J by 2 bases, 9 bases remained unmatched. CDR3 length equals 16 residues. Germline CDR1 LNHDA, CDR2 SQIVND (reference sequence).